The entry that follows covers one T cell receptor beta chain sequence. Its antigen target is currently unknown. Base qualities are not recorded, but no much larger clone differs from it by a single base. The data originate from a study of shared clonotypes between healthy human individuals (dated by TCRdb to about 2020). Background on the whole study: The cohort comprised two women and a few men aged 18 to 49 years. To estimate repertoire size and how much clonotype sharing occurs between individuals, the study deeply sequenced the blood TCR repertoires of roughly 5 healthy adults. Leukapheresis yielded between about 0.85 and 10 billion PBMCs per donor. For each donor, three plates each were used for CD4 naive and CD4 memory, two plates were used for CD8 naive, and one plate was used for CD8 memory. Different laboratories and diverse techniques were used to prepare libraries and sequence TCR repertoires, to increase sequencing depth and limit assay-specific biases.

Results the study describes overall, beyond this receptor: Sampling was restricted to blood, and TCR repertoires in tissues likely differ from the TCR repertoires found in blood. Compared with non-shared clonotypes, the clonotypes found in all four sorted-subset donors had higher generation probabilities. Even with the large sequencing depth, rarefaction of the sorted-subset datasets indicated that sequencing was incomplete. Based on pairwise subsampling, the degree of clonotype sharing among donors was expected to be affected by sequencing depth. The genetic and exposure-history diversity represented was limited by the small number of donors. Naive subsets generally had larger estimated clonotype richness than memory subsets. Sharing across several donors was observed for around 4.8% of naive CD4, 3% to 4% of naive CD8, 2% to 2.5% of memory CD4, and about 0.39% of memory CD8 clonotypes.

Using the deep immunoSEQ assay, TCR CDR3 regions were amplified from genomic DNA by multiplex PCR. Extracted genomic DNA from each cell subset was spread evenly across all wells of several immunoSEQ 96-well plates, with each plate serving as a replicate. For sorted subsets, each replicate PCR was loaded with 200 ng genomic DNA, equivalent to roughly 30,000 T cell genomes. Purified libraries were measured with a Qubit 3.0 fluorometer, size-checked on a Bioanalyzer 2100, and measured again with the KAPA Library Quantification kit. Every immunoSEQ 96-well plate was sequenced on a dedicated single-read 150-cycle Illumina NextSeq 550 flow cell. The authors' analysis ran thus. The immunoSEQ output contained only junctional sequences without quality scores, so filtering could not match that applied to full-length reads. Sequences were annotated with PyIR, a Python wrapper for IgBLAST v1.9, using IMGT germline references to assign V/J genes and CDR3. Reads were filtered out if the reads had weak V/J assignments (E-value above 1e-6), no CDR3, stop codons, out-of-frame junctions, or ambiguous translated residues. V3J clonotypes were defined as sequences sharing an identical inferred V gene, J gene, and CDR3 amino acid sequence. To compute the percentage overlap between repertoires, the number of shared unique clonotypes was divided by the size of the smaller repertoire. Repertoire richness was assessed with RTK rarefaction, the Chao1 estimator, and Recon v2.1 estimates of unobserved clonotypes. Generation probabilities were computed with OLGA for all TCRbeta clonotypes obtained by the gDNA method from several donors. Here the immuneACCESS table is served through TCRdb, limited to in-frame sequences with V and J called. Missing clones are a known gap in these copies; in checked studies unresolved V genes cover under half, and the rest lacks a known reason. The V and J calls and clone size were taken over from that table, and D and trimming were inferred from the DNA. The sample contains around 2,000,000 clones, around 95% of them found a single time. Clones ranked in the top ten supply 0.1% to 0.15% of the sample.

Donors were healthy HIV-negative adults with no recently reported acute infections or vaccinations. Only Caucasian adults living in Nashville, Tennessee, USA were represented among the donors. CD4+ T cells were enriched through magnetic negative selection, after which naive cells were positively selected on CD45RA and the remaining negative fraction served as the memory subset. After blood collection by leukapheresis, PBMCs were isolated using Ficoll-Histopaque density gradient centrifugation and then cryopreserved in the vapor phase of liquid nitrogen. Analytical flow cytometry was used to check the purity and quantity of each magnetically sorted T cell population. From each sorted fraction, genomic DNA was isolated and quantified by UV absorbance on a Nanodrop 2000c. Trimming accounts for 0 bases at V and 6 bases at J, while the number of junction bases matched to no gene is 5. Reading the germline V gene gives CDR1 SGDLS and CDR2 YYNGEE. From the cysteine through the phenylalanine, the CDR3 covers 15 amino acids. Just CDR3 DNA is preserved here, 45 bases in frame from base 1.

The TCR was taken from a man aged 18 to 30 in good health. The rearrangement joined TRBV9 to TRBJ2-1; 8 central nucleotides agree with TRBD2. Sample: naive CD4+ T cells sorted from blood. The meaning of the sample's cell subset or site label: CD45RA+ positively selected. The bases read TGTGCCAGCAGCGTAGACGTGACTAGCGTCAATGAGCAGTTCTTC. Its translation reads: CASSVDVTSVNEQFF.